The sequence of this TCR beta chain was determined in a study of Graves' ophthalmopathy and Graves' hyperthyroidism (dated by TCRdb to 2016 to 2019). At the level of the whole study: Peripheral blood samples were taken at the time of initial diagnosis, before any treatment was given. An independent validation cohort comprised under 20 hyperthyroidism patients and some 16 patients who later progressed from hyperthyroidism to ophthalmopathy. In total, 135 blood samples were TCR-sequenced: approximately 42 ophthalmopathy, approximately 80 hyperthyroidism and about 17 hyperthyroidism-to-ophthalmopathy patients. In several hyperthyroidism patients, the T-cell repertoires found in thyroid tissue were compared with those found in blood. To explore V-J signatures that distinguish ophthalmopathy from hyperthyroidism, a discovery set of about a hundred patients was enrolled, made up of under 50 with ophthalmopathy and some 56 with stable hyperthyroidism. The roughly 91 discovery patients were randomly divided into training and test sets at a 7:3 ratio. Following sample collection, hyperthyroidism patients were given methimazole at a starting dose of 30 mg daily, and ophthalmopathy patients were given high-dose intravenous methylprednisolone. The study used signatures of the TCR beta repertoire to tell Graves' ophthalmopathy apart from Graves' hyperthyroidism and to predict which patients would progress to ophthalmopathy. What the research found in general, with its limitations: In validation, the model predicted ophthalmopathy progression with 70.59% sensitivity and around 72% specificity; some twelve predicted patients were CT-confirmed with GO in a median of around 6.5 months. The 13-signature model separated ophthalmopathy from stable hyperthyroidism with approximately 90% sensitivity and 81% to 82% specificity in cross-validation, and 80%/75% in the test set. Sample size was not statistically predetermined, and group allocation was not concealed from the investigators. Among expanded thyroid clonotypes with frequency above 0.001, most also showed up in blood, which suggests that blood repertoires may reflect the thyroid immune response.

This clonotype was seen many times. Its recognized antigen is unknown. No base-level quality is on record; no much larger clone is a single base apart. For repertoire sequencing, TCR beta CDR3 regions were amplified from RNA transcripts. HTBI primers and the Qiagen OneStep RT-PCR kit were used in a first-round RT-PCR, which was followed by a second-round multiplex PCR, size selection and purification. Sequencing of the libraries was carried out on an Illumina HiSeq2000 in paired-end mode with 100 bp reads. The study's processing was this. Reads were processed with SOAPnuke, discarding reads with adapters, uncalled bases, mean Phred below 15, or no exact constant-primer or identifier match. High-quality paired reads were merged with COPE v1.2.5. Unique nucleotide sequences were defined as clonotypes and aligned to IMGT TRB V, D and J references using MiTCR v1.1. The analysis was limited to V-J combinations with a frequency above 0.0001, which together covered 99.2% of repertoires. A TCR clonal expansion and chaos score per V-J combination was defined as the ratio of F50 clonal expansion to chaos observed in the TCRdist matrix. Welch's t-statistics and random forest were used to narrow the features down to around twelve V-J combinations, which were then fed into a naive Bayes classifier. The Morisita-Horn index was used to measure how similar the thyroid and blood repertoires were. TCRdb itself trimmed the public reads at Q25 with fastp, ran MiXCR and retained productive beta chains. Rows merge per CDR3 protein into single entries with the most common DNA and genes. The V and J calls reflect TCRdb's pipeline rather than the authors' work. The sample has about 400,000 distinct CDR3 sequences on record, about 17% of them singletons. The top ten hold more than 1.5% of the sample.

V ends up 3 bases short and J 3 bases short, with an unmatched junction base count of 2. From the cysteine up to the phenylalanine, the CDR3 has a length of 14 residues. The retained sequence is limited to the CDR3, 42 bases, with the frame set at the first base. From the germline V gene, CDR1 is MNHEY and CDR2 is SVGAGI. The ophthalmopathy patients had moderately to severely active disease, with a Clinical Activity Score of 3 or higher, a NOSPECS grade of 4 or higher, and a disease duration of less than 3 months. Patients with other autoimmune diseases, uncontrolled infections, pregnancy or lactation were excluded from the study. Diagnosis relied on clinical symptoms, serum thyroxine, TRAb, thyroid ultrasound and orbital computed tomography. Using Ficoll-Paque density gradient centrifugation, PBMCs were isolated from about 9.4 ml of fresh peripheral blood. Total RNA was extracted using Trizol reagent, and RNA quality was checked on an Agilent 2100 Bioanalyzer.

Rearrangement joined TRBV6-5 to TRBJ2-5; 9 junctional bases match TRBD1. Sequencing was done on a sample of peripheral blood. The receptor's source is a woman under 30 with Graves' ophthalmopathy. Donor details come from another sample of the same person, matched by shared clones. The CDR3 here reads CASSYDRGEETQYF. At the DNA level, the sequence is TGTGCCAGCAGTTATGACAGGGGGGAAGAGACCCAGTACTTC.